Listed below are T cell receptor beta chains from one sample, sequenced in a study of blood T cell repertoires in COVID-19. Profiled with immunoSEQ multiplex PCR; TCRdb holds only in-frame clones, not every one. The sample includes about 310,000 clones, roughly 90% seen only once; the top ten take approximately 4.7%. What was sequenced was PBMCs or T cells enriched from blood (not recorded which). These receptors were obtained from a man aged 55 to 70 who had recovered from COVID-19. CDR3s include the opening cysteine and the closing phenylalanine or tryptophan. Each record gives: clone size, J gene, D gene, V gene, CDR3 DNA, CDR3 protein. The D gene is left open where the match is weak. Clone size, where shown, is once, few, many, or a class for clones that have expanded.

.,TRBJ2-2,.,TRBV4-1,TGCGCCAGCAGCCAAGATCGTGGATCGAGGGACACCGGGGAGCTGTTTTTT,CASSQDRGSRDTGELFF
once,TRBJ2-3,TRBD1,TRBV29-1,TGCAGCGGGACGGGACAGGCTTCAGATACGCAGTATTTT,CSGTGQASDTQYF
few,TRBJ1-5,.,TRBV5-1,TGCGCCAGCAGCTTGGGAGGGGGTGGCTCCGATCAGCCCCAGCATTTT,CASSLGGGGSDQPQHF
.,TRBJ2-7,.,TRBV30,TGTGCCTGGAGCGCCAGGCCGGCCCACGAGCAGTACTTC,CAWSARPAHEQYF
.,TRBJ2-7,TRBD1,TRBV19,TGTGCCAGTAGGCTTCGGGACAGGGATTTCGAGCAGTACTTC,CASRLRDRDFEQYF
.,TRBJ2-4,TRBD1,TRBV6-5,TGTGCCAGCAGTAAGGGACAGGGTCACCCTTACTTC,CASSKGQGHPYF
.,TRBJ1-3,.,TRBV21-1,TGTGCCAGCAGCAAAGAGTGGACAGGTTTTGGAAACACCATATATTTT,CASSKEWTGFGNTIYF
once,TRBJ2-7,.,TRBV18,TGTGCCAGCTCACCCATAGGACAGAACTACGAGCAGTACTTC,CASSPIGQNYEQYF
.,TRBJ1-2,.,TRBV28,TGTGCCACGCAAACGGGGGTTAACTATGGCTACACCTTC,CATQTGVNYGYTF
.,TRBJ2-7,.,TRBV29-1,TGCAGCGTTGAAATCGGAGGGGAAGGGGGCGACGAGCAGTACTTC,CSVEIGGEGGDEQYF
.,TRBJ2-5,.,TRBV29-1,TGCAGCGTACAGGAGTCCCAAGAGACCCAGTACTTC,CSVQESQETQYF
.,TRBJ2-3,TRBD2,TRBV7-7,TGTGCTAGCAGCCCGCAGAGCGGGGGAGATACGCAGTATTTT,CASSPQSGGDTQYF
.,TRBJ1-5,.,TRBV6-6,TGTGCCAGCAGTTCGGAGGGGATACAGCCCCAGCATTTT,CASSSEGIQPQHF
.,TRBJ1-5,.,TRBV30,TGTGCCTGGAGTGTGGGGGGAGTAAGTCAGCCCCAGCATTTT,CAWSVGGVSQPQHF
.,TRBJ1-4,.,TRBV28,TGTGCCAGCACCGGACAGCCAACTAATGAAAAACTGTTTTTT,CASTGQPTNEKLFF
.,TRBJ1-1,TRBD1,TRBV16,TGTGCCAGCAGCCGGGACAGGGGCACTGAAGCTTTCTTT,CASSRDRGTEAFF
.,TRBJ1-4,.,TRBV19,TGTGCCAGTAGTACCCGACAGACAACTAATGAAAAACTGTTTTTT,CASSTRQTTNEKLFF
.,TRBJ2-1,TRBD2,TRBV7-8,TGTGCCAGCAGCTTAGGTAGCGGGAGGACCTACAATGAGCAGTTCTTC,CASSLGSGRTYNEQFF
.,TRBJ1-1,.,TRBV5-1,TGCGCCAGCAGCTTGGTAGTGAACACTGAAGCTTTCTTT,CASSLVVNTEAFF
once,TRBJ2-7,.,TRBV12-3/TRBV12-4,TGTGCCAGCAGTCAGGGACTTATCAACGAGCAGTACTTC,CASSQGLINEQYF
once,TRBJ2-1,TRBD1,TRBV6-5,TGTGCCAGCAGTTACTCGAACAGGGGATACAATGAGCAGTTCTTC,CASSYSNRGYNEQFF
.,TRBJ1-5,.,TRBV10-3,TGTGCCATCAGTGACGGCAGGATAAGGATATATAGCAATCAGCCCCAGCATTTT,CAISDGRIRIYSNQPQHF
once,TRBJ2-1,.,TRBV19,TGTGCCAGTACGGAGAGGCATAAATACAATGAGCAGTTCTTC,CASTERHKYNEQFF
.,TRBJ1-1,.,TRBV15,TGTGCCACCAGCAGAGGAAGAGGGAAAAACAGCGTGAACACTGAAGCTTTCTTT,CATSRGRGKNSVNTEAFF
.,TRBJ2-3,TRBD1,TRBV5-1,TGCGCCAGCAGCAAAACAGGGGCGGCGGGTACAGATACGCAGTATTTT,CASSKTGAAGTDTQYF
.,TRBJ1-4,TRBD1,TRBV7-6,TGTGCCAGCAGCTTAGGCACAGGGGGCGCAGGGGAAAAACTGTTTTTT,CASSLGTGGAGEKLFF
.,TRBJ2-5,TRBD2,TRBV5-1,TGCGCCAGCAGCTTGCTAGTGGGGGGGTCGGAGACCCAGTACTTC,CASSLLVGGSETQYF
.,TRBJ2-3,TRBD1,TRBV5-1,TGCGCCAGCAGCGCCCCGACAGGGGGCGGCACAGATACGCAGTATTTT,CASSAPTGGGTDTQYF
.,TRBJ2-7,.,TRBV2,TGTGCCAGCAATACCTACGAGCAGTACTTC,CASNTYEQYF
.,TRBJ1-5,.,TRBV27,TGTGCCAGCAGTTTATCACGGGGTTTCAATCAGCCCCAGCATTTT,CASSLSRGFNQPQHF
.,TRBJ1-3,TRBD1,TRBV5-1,TGCGCCAGCAGCTTACAGGGGGCAACTGGAAACACCATATATTTT,CASSLQGATGNTIYF
.,TRBJ1-4,.,TRBV24-1,TGTGCCACCAGTGACCCAACAGGGTCGGGTGAAAAACTGTTTTTT,CATSDPTGSGEKLFF
.,TRBJ2-7,.,TRBV27,TGTGCCAGCCTCAAGGCCGACAGCCCCTACGAGCAGTACTTC,CASLKADSPYEQYF
.,TRBJ2-7,TRBD2,TRBV15,TGTGCCACCAGCAGGGGGGGAACTAGCGCCCGCTACGAGCAGTACTTC,CATSRGGTSARYEQYF
.,TRBJ1-2,.,TRBV6-6,TGTGCCAGCAGCCCTGCTTTGGGAGCTAACTATGGCTACACCTTC,CASSPALGANYGYTF
.,TRBJ1-1,.,TRBV10-3,TGTGCCATCAGTGACCCGAGGGGGACGGCTGAAGCTTTCTTT,CAISDPRGTAEAFF
.,TRBJ1-1,.,TRBV7-2,TGTGCCAGCAGGGGGCGAGAAGCTTTCTTT,CASRGREAFF
.,TRBJ2-1,TRBD2,TRBV24-1,TGTGCCACCAGCCATACCGGGAGGCCCAACAATGAGCAGTTCTTC,CATSHTGRPNNEQFF
.,TRBJ1-1,.,TRBV7-3,TGTGCCAGCAGCGCGGACACAGGGAGTAAAGCTTTCTTT,CASSADTGSKAFF